This record concerns one T cell receptor (beta chain) sequence. CDR3 length: 18 residues. Per the germline V gene, CDR1 is SGDLS and CDR2 is YYNGEE. The V and J ends lost 4 bases and 0 bases, in that order; junction bases with no gene match: 14. Assay: immunoSEQ multiplex PCR; the TCRdb copy retains only in-frame clones and omits some. The sample lists 150,000 to 200,000 clones, around 85% seen once, with 5% to 6% in the top ten. The data derive from a study of blood T cell repertoires in COVID-19. The V gene is TRBV9, the J gene TRBJ1-1, with 8 bases fitting TRBD1. This sequence was found in a human donor in a cohort sampled during active COVID-19. Material: peripheral blood. The CDR3 coding sequence is TGTGCCAGCAGCCCTAGGACAGGGCGATCGAATATGAACACTGAAGCTTTCTTT. Its protein is CASSPRTGRSNMNTEAFF.